The sample holds many counts of the clone carrying this T cell receptor (beta chain). Its antigen remains unknown. The data derive from a study of T-cell memory formation after mild COVID-19. About the study: There were largely donor-specific TCR clusters.

UMIs and sample barcodes were carried by the TCR alpha and TCR beta cDNA libraries that 5'RACE produced using constant-segment primers. In TCRdb, the 5' RACE reads were re-called with MiXCR into one record per CDR3 protein. The sample includes almost 350,000 distinct CDR3 sequences, around a fifth of them seen just once. Notes on the study in general: Specificity for SARS-CoV-2 was not confirmed among the second-wave clones peaking on day 37. CD4+ bias marked clones expanding day 15 to 37, unlike balanced contracting clones.

The sample comprised PBMCs or a T cell subset sorted from them (not recorded which). The sequence derives from a man aged 18 to 29 who had mild COVID-19 (a few samples of this study predate the infection). Cell type and time point are not known.

The CDR3 reads CASSLGDRGFNEKLFF. CDR3 bases: TGCGCCAGCAGCTTGGGGGACAGGGGATTTAATGAAAAACTGTTTTTT. The gene calls are TRBV5-1 and TRBJ1-4; 10 bases fit TRBD1. The germline gives CDR1 SGHRS, CDR2 YFSETQ. V trimming: 0 bases; J trimming: 4 bases; junction bases outside the gene matches: 3. The CDR3 spans 16 residues.